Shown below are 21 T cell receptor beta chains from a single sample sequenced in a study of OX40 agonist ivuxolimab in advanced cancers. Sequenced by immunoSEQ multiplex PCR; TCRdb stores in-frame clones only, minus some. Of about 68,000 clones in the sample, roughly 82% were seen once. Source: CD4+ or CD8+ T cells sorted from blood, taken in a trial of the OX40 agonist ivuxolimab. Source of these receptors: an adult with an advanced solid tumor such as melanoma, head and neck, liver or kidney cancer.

CDR3 residues: CASSGGRTSGANVLTF. The CDR3 DNA is TGTGCCAGCAGTGGCGGGCGGACCTCTGGGGCCAACGTCCTGACTTTC. The chain couples TRBV6-1 to TRBJ2-6, with D tentatively TRBD2 (5 bases). Germline V gene sequence: CDR1 MNHNS, CDR2 SASEGT. V lost 4 bases to trimming and J lost 0 bases, with 10 bases between them. This CDR3 contains 16 residues.

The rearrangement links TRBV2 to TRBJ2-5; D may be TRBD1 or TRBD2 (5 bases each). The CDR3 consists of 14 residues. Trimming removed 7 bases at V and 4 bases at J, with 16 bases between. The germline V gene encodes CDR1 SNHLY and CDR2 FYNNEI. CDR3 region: CASTARGDGETQYF. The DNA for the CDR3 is TGTGCCAGCACGGCGAGGGGAGATGGAGAGACCCAGTACTTC. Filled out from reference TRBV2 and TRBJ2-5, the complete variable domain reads EPEVTQTPSHQVTQMGQEVILRCVPISNHLYFYWYRQILGQKVEFLVSFYNNEISEKSEIFDDQFSVERPDGSNFTLKIRSTKLEDSAMYFCASTARGDGETQYFGPGTRLLVL.

CDR3: CASSEFGGNTIYF. The CDR3 DNA reads as TGTGCCAGCAGTGAATTCGGTGGAAACACCATATATTTT. The chain joins TRBV6-1 to TRBJ1-3; D remains ambiguous. The V end lost 2 bases, the J end lost 3 bases, and 5 bases lay between the germline ends. The CDR3 sequence is 13 residues long. The V gene's germline CDR1 is MNHNS and CDR2 SASEGT.

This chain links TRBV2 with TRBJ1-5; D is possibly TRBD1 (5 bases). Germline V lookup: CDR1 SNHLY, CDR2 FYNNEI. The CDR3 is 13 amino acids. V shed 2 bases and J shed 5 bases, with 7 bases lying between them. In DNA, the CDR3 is TGTGCCAGCAGTGAACGAGGGGATCAGCCCCAGCATTTT. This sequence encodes CASSERGDQPQHF.

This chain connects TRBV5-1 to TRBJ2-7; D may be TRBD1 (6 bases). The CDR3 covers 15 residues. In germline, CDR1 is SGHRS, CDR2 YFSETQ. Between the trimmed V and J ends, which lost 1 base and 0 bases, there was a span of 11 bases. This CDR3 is CASSLFDRSSYEQYF. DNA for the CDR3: TGCGCCAGCAGCTTGTTCGACAGGAGCTCCTACGAGCAGTACTTC.

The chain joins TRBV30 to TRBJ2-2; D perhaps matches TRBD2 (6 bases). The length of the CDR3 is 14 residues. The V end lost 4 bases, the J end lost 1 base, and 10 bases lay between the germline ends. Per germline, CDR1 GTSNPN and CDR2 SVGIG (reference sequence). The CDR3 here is CAWTAGLNTGELFF. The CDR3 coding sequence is TGTGCCTGGACCGCGGGGTTGAACACCGGGGAGCTGTTTTTT.

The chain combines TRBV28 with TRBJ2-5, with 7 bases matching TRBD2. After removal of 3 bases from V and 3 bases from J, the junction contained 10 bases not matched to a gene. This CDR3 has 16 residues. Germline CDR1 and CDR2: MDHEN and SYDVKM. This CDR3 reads CASSFWVGGPEETQYF. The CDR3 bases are TGTGCCAGCAGTTTTTGGGTGGGAGGGCCGGAAGAGACCCAGTACTTC.

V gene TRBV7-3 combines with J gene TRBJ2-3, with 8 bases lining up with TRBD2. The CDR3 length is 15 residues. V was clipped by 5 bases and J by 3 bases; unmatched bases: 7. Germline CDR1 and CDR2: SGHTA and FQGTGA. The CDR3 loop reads CASSRGSGRTDTQYF. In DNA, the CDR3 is TGTGCCAGCAGCCGCGGGAGCGGGAGAACAGATACGCAGTATTTT.

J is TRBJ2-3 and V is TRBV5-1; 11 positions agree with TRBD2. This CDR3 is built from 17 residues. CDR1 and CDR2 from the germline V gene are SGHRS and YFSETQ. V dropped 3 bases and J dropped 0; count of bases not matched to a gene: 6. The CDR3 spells CASSSMGLAASTDTQYF. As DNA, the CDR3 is TGCGCCAGCAGCTCGATGGGACTAGCGGCTAGCACAGATACGCAGTATTTT.

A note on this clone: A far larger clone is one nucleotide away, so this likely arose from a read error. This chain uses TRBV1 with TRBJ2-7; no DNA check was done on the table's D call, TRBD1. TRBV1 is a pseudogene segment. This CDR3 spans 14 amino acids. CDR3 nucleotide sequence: TGCACCAGCAGCCAAGCCCAGGGATTCTACGAGCAGTACTTC. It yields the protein CTSSQAQGFYEQYF.

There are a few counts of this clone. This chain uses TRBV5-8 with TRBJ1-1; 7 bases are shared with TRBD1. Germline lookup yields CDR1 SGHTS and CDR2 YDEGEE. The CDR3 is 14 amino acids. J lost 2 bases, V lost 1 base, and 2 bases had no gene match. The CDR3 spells CASSLWDRNTEAFF. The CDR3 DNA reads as TGTGCCAGCAGCTTGTGGGACAGAAACACTGAAGCTTTCTTT.

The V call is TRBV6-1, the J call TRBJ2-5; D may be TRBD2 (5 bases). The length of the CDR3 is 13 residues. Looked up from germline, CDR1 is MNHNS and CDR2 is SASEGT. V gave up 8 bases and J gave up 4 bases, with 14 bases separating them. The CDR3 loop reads CASLGSALETQYF. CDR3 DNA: TGTGCCAGCCTAGGGAGCGCTTTAGAGACCCAGTACTTC.

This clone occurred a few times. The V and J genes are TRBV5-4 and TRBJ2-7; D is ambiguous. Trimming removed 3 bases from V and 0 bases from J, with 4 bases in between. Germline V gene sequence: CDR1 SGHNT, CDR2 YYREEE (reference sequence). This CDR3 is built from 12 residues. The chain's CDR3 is CASSYYSYEQYF. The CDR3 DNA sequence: TGTGCCAGCAGCTACTACTCCTACGAGCAGTACTTC.

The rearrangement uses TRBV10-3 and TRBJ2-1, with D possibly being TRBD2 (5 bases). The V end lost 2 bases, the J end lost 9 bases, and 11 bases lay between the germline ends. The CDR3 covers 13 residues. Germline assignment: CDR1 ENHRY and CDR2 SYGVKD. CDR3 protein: CAISEKVLGEQFF. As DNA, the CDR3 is TGTGCCATCAGTGAGAAGGTACTAGGTGAGCAGTTCTTC.

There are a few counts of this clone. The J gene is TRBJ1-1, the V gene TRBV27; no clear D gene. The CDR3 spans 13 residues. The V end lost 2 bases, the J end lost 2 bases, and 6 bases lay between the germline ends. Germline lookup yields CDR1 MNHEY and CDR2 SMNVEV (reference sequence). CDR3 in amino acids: CASSLVANTEAFF. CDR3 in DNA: TGTGCCAGCAGTTTAGTAGCCAACACTGAAGCTTTCTTT.

This chain's CDR3 is CASSIAVFGRKSPEAFF. The DNA of the CDR3 is TGTGCCAGTAGTATAGCCGTTTTTGGCAGGAAATCTCCTGAAGCTTTCTTT. This rearrangement joins TRBV19 to TRBJ1-1; D ambiguous. The CDR3 spans 17 residues. CDR1 is LNHDA and CDR2 is SQIVND in the germline V gene (reference sequence). V dropped 1 base and J dropped 6 bases, with 21 bases sitting between them. The complete variable domain, with remaining parts taken from reference TRBV19 and TRBJ1-1, reads DGGITQSPKYLFRKEGQNVTLSCEQNLNHDAMYWYRQDPGQGLRLIYYSQIVNDFQKGDIAEGYSVSREKKESFPLTVTSAQKNPTAFYLCASSIAVFGRKSPEAFFGQGTRLTVV.

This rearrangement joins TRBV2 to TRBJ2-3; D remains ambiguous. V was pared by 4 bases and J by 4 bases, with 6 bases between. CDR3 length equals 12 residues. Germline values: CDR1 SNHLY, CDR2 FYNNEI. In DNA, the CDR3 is TGTGCCAGCAGTGTGGCCTCAGATACGCAGTATTTT. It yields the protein CASSVASDTQYF.

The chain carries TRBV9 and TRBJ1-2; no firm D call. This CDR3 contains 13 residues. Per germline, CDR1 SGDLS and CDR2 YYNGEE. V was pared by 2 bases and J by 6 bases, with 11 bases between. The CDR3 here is CASSVEREDGYTF. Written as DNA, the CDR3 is TGTGCCAGCAGCGTGGAAAGGGAGGATGGCTACACCTTC.

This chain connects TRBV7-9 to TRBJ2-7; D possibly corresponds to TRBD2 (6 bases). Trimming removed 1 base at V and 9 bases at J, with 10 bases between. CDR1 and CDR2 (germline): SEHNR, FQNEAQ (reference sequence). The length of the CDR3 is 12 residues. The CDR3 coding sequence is TGTGCCAGCAGCTTAGGGGGGGAAGGGCAGTACGTC. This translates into CASSLGGEGQYV.

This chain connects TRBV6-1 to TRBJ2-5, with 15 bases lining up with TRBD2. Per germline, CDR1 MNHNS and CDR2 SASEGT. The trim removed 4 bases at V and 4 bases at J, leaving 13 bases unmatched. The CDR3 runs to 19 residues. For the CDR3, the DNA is TGTGCCAGCAGTGCAGCCCCCTGGGGGACTAGCGGGAGGCGAGAGACCCAGTACTTC. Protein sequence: CASSAAPWGTSGRRETQYF.

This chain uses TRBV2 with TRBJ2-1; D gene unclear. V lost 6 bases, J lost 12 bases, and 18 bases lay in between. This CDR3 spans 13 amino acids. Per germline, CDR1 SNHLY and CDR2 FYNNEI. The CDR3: CASSPNSANGQFF. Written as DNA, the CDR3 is TGTGCCAGCAGCCCCAACTCGGCTAACGGGCAGTTCTTC.